Listed here are 28 T cell receptor beta chains from one sample, sequenced in a study of blood T cells in healthy people across ages. A second roughly 6 to 12 cycle PCR used barcoded and J-beta primers. One entry per CDR3 protein results from TCRdb running MiXCR on the 5' RACE reads. The repertoire has 500,000 to 600,000 distinct CDR3 sequences, 25% to 30% of them found once; the top ten carry 18%. Sequencing was performed on blood. The source is a woman in her 70s in good health.

The CDR3 spells CASSQGRTGGDNEQFF. The DNA of the CDR3 is TGTGCCAGCAGCCAAGGACGGACGGGGGGTGACAATGAGCAGTTCTTC. This rearrangement joins TRBV4-2 to TRBJ2-1; 7 nucleotides match TRBD2. The CDR3 has 16 residues. The V segment lost 1 base and the J segment 5 bases; nucleotides outside the gene matches: 8. Looked up from germline, CDR1 is LGHNA and CDR2 is YNFKEQ.

This clonotype was seen more than once but under ten times. V and J are TRBV20-1 and TRBJ2-5; perhaps TRBD1 as D (6 bases). The CDR3 length is 23 residues. Trimming shortened V by 0 bases and J by 0 bases, and 35 bases separated the two germline ends. Germline V gene sequence: CDR1 DFQATT, CDR2 SNEGSKA (reference sequence). The chain's CDR3 is CSARDYRTVVPRPVYSYQETQYF. DNA for the CDR3: TGCAGTGCTAGAGACTACAGGACAGTCGTCCCCCGCCCGGTATATTCTTACCAAGAGACCCAGTACTTC.

The chain links TRBV5-1 to TRBJ2-1, with TRBD1 matching over 9 bases. The germline V gene has CDR1 SGHRS and CDR2 YFSETQ. The V gene end was trimmed by 3 bases and the J gene end by 7 bases; junction bases not matched to a gene: 8. This CDR3 has 15 amino acids. The CDR3, as DNA: TGCGCCAGCAGCTCGTCGGGACAGGGCCTGAATGAGCAGTTCTTC. It yields the protein CASSSSGQGLNEQFF.

This chain links TRBV11-2 with TRBJ2-1, with a possible D match to TRBD2 (7 bases). V dropped 5 bases and J dropped 2 bases, with 13 bases sitting between them. CDR1 and CDR2 from the germline V gene are SGHAT and FQNNGV. The CDR3 length is 15 residues. The CDR3 bases are TGTGCCAGCAGCGACGCGGGGGCCCCCTACAATGAGCAGTTCTTC. Translating it yields CASSDAGAPYNEQFF.

The chain employs TRBV29-1 and TRBJ1-2; 7 bases fit TRBD1. This CDR3 comprises 13 residues. The V segment lost 2 bases and the J segment 5 bases; nucleotides outside the gene matches: 5. Germline V gene sequence: CDR1 SQVTM, CDR2 ANQGSEA. As DNA, the CDR3 is TGCAGCGTTGAAAATCCAGGGGGATATGGCTACACCTTC. It encodes CSVENPGGYGYTF. Full variable domain (remainder filled in from reference TRBV29-1 and TRBJ1-2): SAVISQKPSRDICQRGTSLTIQCQVDSQVTMMFWYRQQPGQSLTLIATANQGSEATYESGFVIDKFPISRPNLTFSTLTVSNMSPEDSSIYLCSVENPGGYGYTFGSGTRLTVV.

The table lists this clonotype with a few counts. CDR3 protein: CASGPPGQGIQYF. The CDR3 bases are TGTGCCAGCGGCCCTCCGGGACAGGGGATTCAGTACTTC. The rearrangement joins TRBV12-3 or TRBV12-4 to TRBJ2-4, with 10 bases identical to TRBD1. This CDR3 is 13 amino acids long. After removal of 8 bases from V and 10 bases from J, the junction contained 8 bases not matched to a gene.

The chain combines TRBV15 with TRBJ2-3; D not resolved. The V end lost 0 bases, the J end lost 0 bases, and 4 bases lay between the germline ends. Germline values: CDR1 LNHNV, CDR2 YYDKDF (reference sequence). The length of the CDR3 is 14 residues. The CDR3 protein is CATSRDGSTDTQYF. CDR3 in DNA: TGTGCCACCAGCAGAGATGGTAGCACAGATACGCAGTATTTT.

V and J are TRBV20-1 and TRBJ2-5, with D maybe TRBD2 (6 bases). This CDR3 has 13 amino acids. With 6 bases removed from V and 3 bases from J, the gap between germline ends came to 14 bases. CDR1 is DFQATT, CDR2 SNEGSKA, per germline (reference sequence). CDR3 DNA sequence: TGCAGTGCCTCGGCCTGGGGGGAAGAGACCCAGTACTTC. Its protein is CSASAWGEETQYF.

The V gene is TRBV20-1, the J gene TRBJ1-1; D gene uncertain. Germline CDR1 and CDR2: DFQATT and SNEGSKA (reference sequence). The CDR3 contains 13 residues. Trimming pared 3 bases from V and 0 bases from J, leaving 8 bases between. CDR3 protein: CSARRVMNTEAFF. The CDR3 nucleotides are TGCAGTGCTAGGAGGGTGATGAACACTGAAGCTTTCTTT.

The count of this clonotype is one. The chain has TRBV20-1 and TRBJ2-5; D may match TRBD1 or TRBD2 (5 bases each). Matching the DNA end better, TRBJ2-1 makes the J call doubtful. The CDR3 runs 14 residues. Per the germline V gene, CDR1 is DFQATT and CDR2 is SNEGSKA (reference sequence). The CDR3 DNA sequence: TGCAGTGGTACCGGGGCCTCGGGGTACAATGAGCAGTTCTTC. This gives the protein CSGTGASGYNEQFF.

The rearrangement joins TRBV12-3 or TRBV12-4 to TRBJ2-7, with 12 bases lining up with TRBD1. The ends lost 5 bases at V and 6 bases at J; junction bases unmatched: 14. The CDR3 covers 17 residues. The CDR3 region is CASSPGQGAVVFGEQYF. For the CDR3, the DNA is TGTGCCAGCAGTCCGGGACAGGGGGCGGTTGTTTTCGGCGAGCAGTACTTC.

There are a few counts of this clonotype. V gene TRBV29-1 combines with J gene TRBJ2-7, with D unresolved. This CDR3 is built from 14 residues. V lost 8 bases, J lost 1 base, and 18 bases lay in between. Per the germline V gene, CDR1 is SQVTM and CDR2 is ANQGSEA. CDR3 DNA: TGCAGCATAGTCATGGGTCGAGCTTCCTACGAGCAGTACTTC. The encoded protein is CSIVMGRASYEQYF.

This clonotype showed up just once. Since a much larger clone is just one base distant, this may be a read error. The chain recombines TRBV7-3 with TRBJ2-2, with 10 bases aligning to TRBD2. Germline V gives CDR1 SGHTA, CDR2 FQGTGA. There are 17 residues in the CDR3. CDR3 in amino acids: CASSLTGTSASSGELLF. The CDR3, as DNA: TGTGCCAGCAGCTTAACGGGGACTAGCGCTTCGTCCGGGGAGCTGCTTTTT. Drawing the rest from reference TRBV7-3 and TRBJ2-2, the complete variable domain is GAGVSQTPSNKVTEKGKYVELRCDPISGHTALYWYRQSLGQGPEFLIYFQGTGAADDSGLPNDRFFAVRPEGSVSTLKIQRTERGDSAVYLCASSLTGTSASSGELLFGEGSRLTVL.

This clonotype occurred a few times. The junction and the germline gene differ at one end; a read error may be behind it. The chain recombines TRBV29-1 with TRBJ2-3, with TRBD2 identical over 7 bases. There are 13 residues in the CDR3. The V gene's germline CDR1 is SQVTM and CDR2 ANQGSEA. The DNA of the CDR3 is TGCGGCGTGCAGCGGGGAGGCCTAGATACGCAGTATTTT. Translated, it gives CGVQRGGLDTQYF.

There are many counts of this clonotype. The chain's CDR3 is CSAQKYLAKNIQYF. CDR3 coding DNA: TGCAGTGCTCAAAAGTATTTAGCCAAAAACATTCAGTACTTC. The chain joins TRBV20-1 to TRBJ2-4, with no clear D. V was pared by 5 bases and J by 0 bases, with 11 bases between. Germline CDR1 is DFQATT and CDR2 is SNEGSKA (reference sequence). CDR3 length equals 14 residues.

This clonotype was detected a few times. The chain employs TRBV11-2 and TRBJ1-3; D uncertain. Germline CDR1 SGHAT, CDR2 FQNNGV. The CDR3 sequence is 14 residues long. The V gene lost 4 bases and the J gene lost 2 bases, with 9 bases spanning the gap. The CDR3 reads CASSSDAPGNTIYF. The CDR3 DNA is TGTGCCAGCAGCTCGGATGCCCCTGGAAACACCATATATTTT.

This clonotype was counted a few times. A junction boundary mismatches the germline segment, possibly from a read error. The chain employs TRBV11-2 and TRBJ2-5, with D possibly matching TRBD2 (6 bases). The V gene's germline CDR1 is SGHAT and CDR2 FQNNGV. The CDR3 totals 12 residues. CDR3 region: CANSSPSGVEYF. The CDR3 DNA reads TGTGCCAACAGCTCCCCCTCGGGGGTGGAGTACTTC.

This clonotype was detected a few times. The junction does not match germline at one end; this may be a read error. This chain uses TRBV6-1 with TRBJ2-7; D gene uncertain. Germline CDR1 reads MNHNS; CDR2 reads SASEGT. The CDR3 spans 12 residues. CDR3 region: CASSELGTVANF. CDR3 bases: TGTGCCAGCAGTGAACTGGGTACGGTGGCGAACTTC.

The chain employs TRBV18 and TRBJ2-7; D not resolved. Looked up from germline, CDR1 is KGHSH and CDR2 is LQKENI. V dropped 3 bases and J dropped 2 bases, with 11 bases sitting between them. This CDR3 is built from 14 residues. Here the CDR3 reads CASSPNRFPYEQYF. CDR3 sequence (DNA): TGTGCCAGCTCACCTAACCGGTTCCCCTACGAGCAGTACTTC.

This clonotype has a handful of counts. The chain uses TRBV10-3 and TRBJ2-2, with TRBD1 matching over 7 bases. CDR1 ENHRY and CDR2 SYGVKD come from the germline V gene. The CDR3 length is 17 residues. The V segment lost 0 bases and the J segment 1 base; nucleotides outside the gene matches: 5. The DNA of the CDR3 is TGTGCCATCAGTGAGTCCCCCCGGACAGGGAACACCGGGGAGCTGTTTTTT. Translation gives CAISESPRTGNTGELFF.

Only a few counts were recorded for this clonotype. The chain combines TRBV27 with TRBJ1-2; 12 positions match TRBD1. Germline loops: CDR1 MNHEY, CDR2 SMNVEV (reference sequence). CDR3 length: 17 amino acids. J gave up 8 bases and V 6 bases, and 16 bases lay outside the gene matches. Here the CDR3 DNA reads TGTGCCAGCAGCATAGACTACAGGGGACAGGGGGCGCTCGGCTACACCTTC. Amino acids: CASSIDYRGQGALGYTF.

The chain uses TRBV20-1 and TRBJ1-2; D ambiguous. Per the germline V gene, CDR1 is DFQATT and CDR2 is SNEGSKA (reference sequence). The CDR3 has 14 residues. V dropped 6 bases and J dropped 0 bases, with 14 bases sitting between them. As DNA, the CDR3 is TGCAGTGCCGTGACTGACGGTACTAACTATGGCTACACCTTC. It encodes CSAVTDGTNYGYTF.

This clonotype was seen a handful of times. The chain carries TRBV20-1 and TRBJ1-6; 8 bases are a match to TRBD1. The junction had 11 bases not matched to a gene; V was cut back by 3 bases and J by 7 bases. CDR1 and CDR2 (germline): DFQATT, SNEGSKA (reference sequence). The CDR3 length is 16 residues. The CDR3 here is CSASPPQGAGNSPLHF. The CDR3 DNA reads as TGCAGTGCTAGCCCCCCCCAGGGGGCCGGGAATTCACCCCTCCACTTT.

This clonotype was observed a handful of times. The J gene is TRBJ2-7, the V gene TRBV20-1, with unresolved D. The length of the CDR3 is 14 residues. The germline V gene encodes CDR1 DFQATT and CDR2 SNEGSKA (reference sequence). Trimming pared 0 bases from V and 6 bases from J, leaving 15 bases between. The CDR3 loop reads CSARDGTIGGEQYF. CDR3 sequence (DNA): TGCAGTGCTAGAGACGGCACAATAGGCGGCGAGCAGTACTTC.

This clonotype has only a few counts. The chain joins TRBV7-2 to TRBJ1-5; TRBD1 aligns across 8 bases. CDR3 length: 16 amino acids. J gave up 3 bases and V 3 bases, and 7 bases lay outside the gene matches. Germline values: CDR1 SGHTA, CDR2 FQGNSA. The CDR3 is CASSLTGVGSNQPQHF. CDR3 nucleotide sequence: TGTGCCAGCAGCTTGACAGGGGTGGGATCCAATCAGCCCCAGCATTTT.

The V gene is TRBV3-1, the J gene TRBJ2-2; D unclear. The CDR3 totals 14 residues. Germline values: CDR1 LGHDT, CDR2 YNNKEL (reference sequence). The V end lost 0 bases, the J end lost 5 bases, and 7 bases lay between the germline ends. The CDR3 reads CASSQEWVTGELFF. DNA of the CDR3: TGTGCCAGCAGCCAAGAATGGGTTACCGGGGAGCTGTTTTTT.

This clonotype was recorded many times. The gene calls are TRBV2 and TRBJ2-2; TRBD1 might be the D (5 bases). The V end was cut by 6 bases, the J end by 2 bases, with 10 bases between. The CDR3 runs to 14 residues. Looked up from germline, CDR1 is SNHLY and CDR2 is FYNNEI. The CDR3 sequence: CASRDRTNTGELFF. CDR3 sequence (DNA): TGTGCCAGCAGGGACCGGACAAACACCGGGGAGCTGTTTTTT.

This clonotype came up once. This chain joins TRBV15 and TRBJ1-3, with TRBD1 as a possible D gene (5 bases). Looked up from germline, CDR1 is LNHNV and CDR2 is YYDKDF (reference sequence). Trimming cost V 4 bases and J 0 bases, with 16 bases left between them. The CDR3 sequence is 17 residues long. The CDR3 DNA follows: TGTGCCACCAGCACACGAGGGGAGCCAGGCTCTGGAAACACCATATATTTT. It is translated as CATSTRGEPGSGNTIYF.